Below are 8 T cell receptor beta chains sequenced from a single sample in a study of blood T cell repertoires in COVID-19. Libraries were prepared by immunoSEQ multiplex PCR; TCRdb keeps only in-frame clonotypes and omits some of them. The data contain tens of thousands of clones, 80% of them singletons. Sequenced input: peripheral blood. These receptors originate from a woman aged 70-85 years with acute or convalescent COVID-19.

The V gene is TRBV5-1, the J gene TRBJ2-2; D perhaps matches TRBD1 (6 bases). The germline V gene has CDR1 SGHRS and CDR2 YFSETQ. The CDR3 sequence is 15 residues long. The V end was cut by 4 bases, the J end by 5 bases, with 15 bases between. The CDR3 region has the DNA TGCGCCAGCAGCCCGGGACAAAGGTGGACCGGGGAGCTGTTTTTT. It codes for CASSPGQRWTGELFF.

This clone was counted a few times. The chain has TRBV2 and TRBJ2-5, with a weak D call TRBD1 (8 bases). V lost 2 bases and J 3 bases, leaving 16 bases between the germline ends. Per germline, CDR1 SNHLY and CDR2 FYNNEI. The CDR3 sequence is 16 residues long. The CDR3 nucleotides read TGTGCCAGCAGTGAACGGGGGGACAGGCCCGAAGAGACCCAGTACTTC. Translation: CASSERGDRPEETQYF.

The table lists this clone with many counts. This sequence joins TRBV12-3 or TRBV12-4 and TRBJ2-7; D remains ambiguous. The CDR3 sequence is 13 residues long. Trimming took off 5 bases at V and 1 base at J, with 9 bases between the two ends. Here the CDR3 DNA reads TGTGCCAGCAGTATGTTCCCTTCCTACGAGCAGTACTTC. This translates into CASSMFPSYEQYF.

The chain joins TRBV5-5 to TRBJ1-5, with D perhaps matching TRBD1 (5 bases). The CDR3 is made up of 14 amino acids. Germline CDR1 reads SGHKS; CDR2 reads YYEKEE (reference sequence). Deletions cut 3 bases from V and 3 bases from J, with 10 bases between. The CDR3 here is CASSSTGFNQPQHF. The CDR3 region has the DNA TGTGCCAGCAGCTCCACAGGTTTCAATCAGCCCCAGCATTTT.

J is TRBJ1-4 and V is TRBV7-9; TRBD1 might be the D (5 bases). Trimming removed 1 base from V and 2 bases from J, with 11 bases in between. CDR1 and CDR2 (germline): SEHNR, FQNEAQ (reference sequence). The CDR3 length is 16 residues. The CDR3 coding sequence is TGTGCCAGCAGCTTAGGCAGGGTGTGGACTAATGAAAAACTGTTTTTT. Translated: CASSLGRVWTNEKLFF.

The chain combines TRBV19 with TRBJ1-3; perhaps TRBD1 as D (6 bases). V was clipped by 7 bases and J by 9 bases, with 22 bases between them. CDR3 length: 15 residues. Germline lookup yields CDR1 LNHDA and CDR2 SQIVND (reference sequence). The CDR3 is CASTAPDSSGGTIYF. In DNA form, the CDR3 reads TGTGCCAGTACCGCCCCGGACAGCTCTGGAGGCACCATATATTTT.

This clone was recorded once. The chain joins TRBV12-3 or TRBV12-4 to TRBJ2-3; D is unresolved. Trimming shortened V by 6 bases and J by 7 bases, and 11 bases separated the two germline ends. The CDR3 is made up of 12 amino acids. CDR3 nucleotides: TGTGCCAGCAGCCGGTCTCTCCATACGCAGTATTTT. Residues: CASSRSLHTQYF.

This clone was detected a few times. This sequence joins TRBV27 and TRBJ1-6, with D possibly being TRBD1 (5 bases). The CDR3 runs 15 residues. The V gene lost 4 bases and the J gene lost 9 bases, with 16 bases spanning the gap. Per the germline V gene, CDR1 is MNHEY and CDR2 is SMNVEV (reference sequence). The CDR3 region has the DNA TGTGCCAGCAGTTCGACCTTTGGGGCCCCTTCACCCCTCCACTTT. Protein sequence: CASSSTFGAPSPLHF.